This T cell receptor (beta chain) was sequenced for a study of blood T cell repertoires in COVID-19. CDR3 size: 14 residues. V dropped 0 bases and J dropped 9 bases, with 15 bases sitting between them. Germline V gene sequence: CDR1 LGHNA, CDR2 YNFKEQ. TCRdb's table, derived via immunoSEQ multiplex PCR, lists solely in-frame clones and lacks some. The data contain around 75,000 clones, 84% of them seen just once; the ten biggest clones take up roughly 15%. Input material: peripheral blood. This receptor was identified in a man aged 45-65 years with COVID-19, enrolled during active disease. The chain employs TRBV4-2 and TRBJ2-7; the D gene is possibly TRBD2 (6 bases). The CDR3 nucleotides read TGTGCCAGCAGCCAAGAAAGGGCGGGACGAGGGCAGTACTTC. Amino acid sequence: CASSQERAGRGQYF.